Given below is one TCR beta chain in context. Its antigen is not identified. The data were produced by immunoSEQ multiplex PCR, yet TCRdb's version contains in-frame clones alone and is incomplete. The sample holds some 150,000 clones, about 92% seen once. Germline V CDR1 and CDR2: SGHRS, YFSETQ. The ends were cut back, 1 base at V and 0 bases at J, with 7 bases in the middle. The CDR3 sequence is 14 residues long. The source of the sample is a study of T cell responses to AZD1222 COVID-19 vaccine. Whole-study findings and limits: Compared with day 0, the breadth and depth of the Spike-specific TCR repertoire rose significantly after two doses of AZD1222.

Here the sequenced sample was peripheral blood, taken on day 0 of AZD1222 vaccination. V gene TRBV5-1 combines with J gene TRBJ2-5; TRBD1 is a possible D gene (5 bases). This clonotype originated in an adult in good health. CDR3 DNA sequence: TGCGCCAGCAGCTTGAAGGGGAACCAAGAGACCCAGTACTTC. It yields the protein CASSLKGNQETQYF. Complete variable domain (other parts from reference TRBV5-1 and TRBJ2-5): KAGVTQTPRYLIKTRGQQVTLSCSPISGHRSVSWYQQTPGQGLQFLFEYFSETQRNKGNFPGRFSGRQFSNSRSEMNVSTLELGDSALYLCASSLKGNQETQYFGPGTRLLVL.